The subject of this entry is one T cell receptor (beta chain). The target antigen is unknown. Both 60 Vbeta primers and 13 Jbeta primers went into the PCR. Clones were read by immunoSEQ multiplex PCR, and TCRdb kept only the in-frame ones, dropping some. Of about 210,000 clones listed, roughly 86% are singletons. These data originate in a study of cytomegalovirus exposure and HLA in healthy donors. The study, taken as a whole, reports: With further analysis later on, most CMV-associated TCR beta chains appeared HLA-restricted. In all likelihood, a cluster of highly shared sequence variants was a sequencing artifact.

This TCR was recovered from a man aged 40-49 years in good health and CMV-seropositive. Sequencing input: PBMCs.

The CDR3 bases are TGTGCCAGCAGCCCCCGGGGACTAGCGGGCGGAGTAACTGAGCAGTACTTC. This encodes CASSPRGLAGGVTEQYF. V and J are TRBV13 and TRBJ2-7; TRBD2 matches 12 bases. The CDR3 consists of 17 residues. CDR1 and CDR2 from the germline V gene are PRHDT and FYEKMQ (reference sequence). V lost 5 bases to trimming and J lost 7 bases; unmatched junction nucleotides: 15.